This T cell receptor (beta chain) was captured by sequencing in a study of blood T cell repertoires in COVID-19. Study information: Samples representing acute and convalescent COVID-19 were sourced from the United States, Italy and Spain.

Trimming took 4 bases from V and 7 from J; bases not matched to a gene: 8. CDR1 SGHDT and CDR2 YYEEEE come from the germline V gene. This CDR3 is 16 amino acids long. The age range of participants was about 18 to 95 years, with residence in around 22 US areas. Cohort 3 donors counted as recovered after two negative PCRs, clearance, or resolved symptoms. This table comes from immunoSEQ multiplex PCR, and its TCRdb copy is limited to in-frame clones, with some not included. The sample contains about 180,000 clones, more than 80% of which appear only once. This sequence was found in a man aged 35 to 55 who had recovered from COVID-19. Sequences were obtained from PBMCs or T cells enriched from blood (not recorded which). The chain employs TRBV5-6 and TRBJ2-1, with TRBD2 identical over 13 bases. In DNA form, the CDR3 reads TGTGCCAGCAGCCTCGGACTAGCGGGAGTACTTAATGAGCAGTTCTTC. This encodes CASSLGLAGVLNEQFF. Based on the CDR3 plus reference TRBV5-6 and TRBJ2-1, the full variable domain is DAGVTQSPTHLIKTRGQQVTLRCSPKSGHDTVSWYQQALGQGPQFIFQYYEEEERQRGNFPDRFSGHQFPNYSSELNVNALLLGDSALYLCASSLGLAGVLNEQFFGPGTRLTVL.